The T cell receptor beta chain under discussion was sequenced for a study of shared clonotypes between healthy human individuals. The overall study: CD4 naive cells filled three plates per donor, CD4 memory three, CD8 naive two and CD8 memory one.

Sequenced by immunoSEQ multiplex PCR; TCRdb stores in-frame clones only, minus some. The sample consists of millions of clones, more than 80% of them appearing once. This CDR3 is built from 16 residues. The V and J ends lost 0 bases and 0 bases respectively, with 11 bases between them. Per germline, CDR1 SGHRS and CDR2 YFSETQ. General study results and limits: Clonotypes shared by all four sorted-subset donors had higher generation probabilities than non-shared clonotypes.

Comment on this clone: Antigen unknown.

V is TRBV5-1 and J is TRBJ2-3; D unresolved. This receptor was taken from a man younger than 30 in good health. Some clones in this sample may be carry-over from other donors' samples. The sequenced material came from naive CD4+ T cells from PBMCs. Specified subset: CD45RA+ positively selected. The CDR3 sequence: CASSLAVVWSTDTQYF. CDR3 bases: TGCGCCAGCAGCTTGGCCGTTGTCTGGAGCACAGATACGCAGTATTTT.